This T cell receptor (beta chain) was recorded in a study of graft-versus-host responses after intestinal transplantation (dated by TCRdb to about 2021). In the study overall: The transplants that recipients received were multivisceral, liver-intestinal, or isolated intestinal. Every recipient was given anti-thymocyte globulin induction, followed by 2 to 3 years of maintenance tacrolimus and steroids. After intestinal transplantation, graft-versus-host and host-versus-graft alloreactive T cell clones were followed in the graft, circulation and bone marrow using bulk TCR-beta CDR3 sequencing. To identify alloreactive clones, pre-transplant mixed lymphocyte reaction products were sequenced and compared with unstimulated pre-transplant donor and recipient T cells. Of the 20 to 25 intestinal transplant recipients enrolled in the cohort, one of whom was a retransplant, a few patients without pretransplant specimens were excluded. Donor T cell macrochimerism was defined as a peak of at least 4% donor T cells among recipient peripheral blood mononuclear cells. Instead of going to the commercial service, samples from three later patients were sequenced in-house on an Illumina MiSeq and processed with MiXCR. What the authors observed across the whole study: GvH clones were found in recipient bone marrow, and some of the GvH clones appeared earlier in ileal mucosa or blood, which is consistent with an intestinal mucosal origin. Peak levels of circulating GvH clones were associated with declines in HvG clones early after transplant. Patients with donor T cell macrochimerism had high GvH to HvG T cell clonal ratios in their allografts. The relatively low number and heterogeneity of intestinal transplant patients limited the conclusions.

Including cysteine and phenylalanine, the CDR3 has 16 amino acids. The kept DNA is CDR3 alone, 48 bases in frame from the first base. The CDR1 and CDR2 encoded by the germline V gene are MNHEY and SVGAGI. V and J are trimmed by 4 bases and 5 bases, and the gene matches miss 9 bases of the junction. Remarks on this clone: The antigen it recognizes is unknown. There are no base qualities to consult, and no much larger clone falls within one base.

The library was made by the immunoSEQ multiplex PCR assay. For most patients, genomic DNA was isolated using the Qiagen DNeasy Blood and Tissue Kit and was shipped frozen to Adaptive Biotechnologies for TCR sequencing. For most patients, high-throughput TCR-beta CDR3 sequencing of genomic DNA was performed by Adaptive Biotechnologies. The original methods were these. Adaptive's ImmunoSEQ software was the source of the TCR sequencing data for about 17 patients, while a few other patients were processed with MiXCR and VDJtools. To correct CD4 versus CD8 sorting errors, any sequence found in both subsets at a frequency ratio below 5:1 was removed. Because the origin of CDR3 nucleotide sequences shared between donor and recipient could not be assigned, those sequences were removed. To be classed as alloreactive, a clone needed at least 2-fold expansion over unstimulated cells and a minimum CFSE-low frequency of 0.002% (template counts) or 0.001% (read counts). Mappable clones were those detected in sequenced pre-transplant spleen, lymph node, or MLR CFSE-low populations of the donor or recipient. The cumulative frequency of alloreactive clones was calculated as a percentage of all sequences, weighted by copy number. This immuneACCESS table, as held by TCRdb, lists in-frame sequences with V and J called but not all clones. Of the missing ones, under half trace to an unresolved V gene in checked studies; the others have no known cause. That table furnishes V, J and clone size, whereas the DNA furnished D and trimming. The sample contains approximately 97,000 clones, roughly 92% of them found a single time. The ten largest clones add up to over 0.06% of the sample.

The time point label, read with the paper, signifies: cells obtained before transplantation from donor or recipient. CD3+CD4+ and CD3+CD8+ populations were FACS-sorted from unstimulated pre-transplant donor and recipient cells taken from spleen or lymph nodes. Recombination joined TRBV6-5 with TRBJ2-1, with 9 middle bases fitting TRBD2. The material sequenced was unstimulated CD8+ T cells sorted from spleen or lymph node cells, taken before transplant. The TCR sequence derives from a human donor who was the organ donor for an intestinal transplant. CDR3 sequence: CASSLHSGSGDNEQFF. The DNA is TGTGCCAGCAGTTTACATAGCGGGAGTGGCGACAATGAGCAGTTCTTC.